What follows are 5 T cell receptor beta chains derived from one specimen sequenced in a study of molecular identifiers for immune sequencing clone quantification. TCRdb re-derived calls from the PCR reads in MiXCR, one entry per CDR3 protein. The sample holds 100,000 or so distinct CDR3 sequences, roughly 34% seen once. Sequencing was carried out using naive CD8+ T cells from blood, with Jurkat cell RNA spiked in. Subset denoted: FACS-sorted CD8+CD4-CCR7+CD45RA+ naive T cells. These receptors were obtained from a human donor in good health. Some libraries in this study had Jurkat cell RNA spiked in.

This clonotype showed up many times. The chain employs TRBV5-6 and TRBJ2-3, with a weak D call TRBD2 (5 bases). V was cut by 4 bases and J by 4 bases, with 16 bases left in between. The CDR3 runs to 15 residues. In germline, CDR1 is SGHDT, CDR2 YYEEEE. CDR3 sequence reads: CASSPGLLLADTQYF. The CDR3 DNA follows: TGTGCCAGCAGCCCAGGACTGTTGTTGGCAGATACGCAGTATTTT.

In this sample, this clonotype turned up many times. The chain is built from TRBV7-8 and TRBJ2-3; tentative D call: TRBD1 (5 bases). Trimming left V 5 bases short and J 5 bases short, with 26 bases between. CDR1 SGHVS and CDR2 FQNEAQ come from the germline V gene. The CDR3 sequence is 18 residues long. CDR3 loop: CASSPQGFTRRSQDTQYF. DNA for the CDR3: TGTGCCAGCAGCCCCCAGGGTTTCACTCGGCGGTCCCAAGATACGCAGTATTTT.

This clonotype was recorded a few times. The chain uses TRBV20-1 and TRBJ2-3; D tentatively fits TRBD1 or TRBD2 (5 bases each). Germline loops: CDR1 DFQATT, CDR2 SNEGSKA (reference sequence). This CDR3 has 13 amino acids. V was shortened by 7 bases and J by 3 bases, with 14 bases between the two germline ends. The CDR3 DNA reads TGCAGTGTTCGGGGCTCTGGTACAGATACGCAGTATTTT. This codes for CSVRGSGTDTQYF.

The table lists this clonotype with a few counts. At one end the junction does not follow the germline gene, possibly because of a read error. This chain joins TRBV9 and TRBJ2-2; D is unresolved. Germline values: CDR1 SGDLS, CDR2 YYNGEE. This CDR3 is 16 amino acids long. The CDR3 sequence: CASSTPWLGNTRELFF. The DNA of the CDR3 is TGTGCCAGCAGCACCCCTTGGTTAGGGAACACCAGGGAGCTGTTTTTT.

V is TRBV2 and J is TRBJ2-7, with TRBD1 identical over 7 bases. The CDR3 runs 14 residues. The germline V gene encodes CDR1 SNHLY and CDR2 FYNNEI. After removal of 5 bases from V and 3 bases from J, the junction contained 7 bases not matched to a gene. The CDR3 is CASSPLGQVYEQYF. The CDR3 DNA sequence: TGTGCCAGCAGTCCACTAGGACAGGTCTACGAGCAGTACTTC.